This T cell receptor beta chain was identified in a study of a mutant IDH1 vaccine in newly diagnosed glioma. Study details: Treated patients had a mean age of 40.4 years and a 62.5% male, about 40% female split.

Whole-study results and caveats: Immune responses induced by the vaccine were seen in around 92% of patients, spanning multiple MHC alleles.

Time point: week 5, during vaccination. Each dose of the vaccine consisted of 300 ug of mutant IDH1 20-mer peptide, with topical imiquimod. The donor cohort comprised cases of new WHO grade 3 or 4 IDH1-mutant, ATRX-lost astrocytoma. On this clone: What it recognizes is unknown.

The junction had 8 bases not matched to a gene; V was cut back by 6 bases and J by 2 bases. Per the germline V gene, CDR1 is MNHNY and CDR2 is SVGAGI (reference sequence). This CDR3 has 15 amino acids. Produced via immunoSEQ multiplex PCR; TCRdb's table is partial and in-frame only. The sample yields tens of thousands of clones, over 75% seen once. The chain recombines TRBV6-6 with TRBJ2-7; 9 bases match TRBD2. Sequencing was performed on PBMCs, taken from a glioma patient whose treatment included an IDH1 peptide vaccine. The receptor's source is a woman aged 50 to 65 with glioma. The CDR3 loop reads CASSTDGTSPYEQYF. The CDR3 coding sequence is TGTGCCAGCAGCACGGACGGGACTAGCCCCTACGAGCAGTACTTC.